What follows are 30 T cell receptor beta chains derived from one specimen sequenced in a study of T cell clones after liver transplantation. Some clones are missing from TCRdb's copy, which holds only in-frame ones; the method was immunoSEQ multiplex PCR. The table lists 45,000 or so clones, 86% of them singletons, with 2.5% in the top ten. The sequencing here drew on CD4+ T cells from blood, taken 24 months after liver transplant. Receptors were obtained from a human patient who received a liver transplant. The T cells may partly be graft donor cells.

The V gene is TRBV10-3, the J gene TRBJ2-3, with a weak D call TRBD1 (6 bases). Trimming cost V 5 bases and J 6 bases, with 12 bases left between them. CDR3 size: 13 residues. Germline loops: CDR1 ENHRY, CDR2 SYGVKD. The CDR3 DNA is TGTGCCATCAGTCTAACAGGGAAGGATACGCAGTATTTT. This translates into CAISLTGKDTQYF.

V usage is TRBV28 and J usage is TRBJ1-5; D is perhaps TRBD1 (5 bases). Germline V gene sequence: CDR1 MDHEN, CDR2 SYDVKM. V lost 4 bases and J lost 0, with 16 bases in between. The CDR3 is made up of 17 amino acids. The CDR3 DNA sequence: TGTGCCAGCAGTTCGAACAACGAGGGGCTTAGCAATCAGCCCCAGCATTTT. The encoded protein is CASSSNNEGLSNQPQHF. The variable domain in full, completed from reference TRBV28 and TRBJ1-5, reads DVKVTQSSRYLVKRTGEKVFLECVQDMDHENMFWYRQDPGLGLRLIYFSYDVKMKEKGDIPEGYSVSREKKERFSLILESASTNQTSMYLCASSSNNEGLSNQPQHFGDGTRLSIL.

CDR3 nucleotide sequence: TGCGCCAGCAGCTTGGTTCCGGGGGTAGGGAATGAGCAGTTCTTC. It codes for CASSLVPGVGNEQFF. The rearrangement uses TRBV5-1 and TRBJ2-1; a weak D match, TRBD2 (6 bases). The CDR3 extends over 15 amino acids. Trimming took off 0 bases at V and 7 bases at J, with 14 bases between the two ends. The germline V gene has CDR1 SGHRS and CDR2 YFSETQ. Full variable domain (missing parts from reference TRBV5-1 and TRBJ2-1): KAGVTQTPRYLIKTRGQQVTLSCSPISGHRSVSWYQQTPGQGLQFLFEYFSETQRNKGNFPGRFSGRQFSNSRSEMNVSTLELGDSALYLCASSLVPGVGNEQFFGPGTRLTVL.

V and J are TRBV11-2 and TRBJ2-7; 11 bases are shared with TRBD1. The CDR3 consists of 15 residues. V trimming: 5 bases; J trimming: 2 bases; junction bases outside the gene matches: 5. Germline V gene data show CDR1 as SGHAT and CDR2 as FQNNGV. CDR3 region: CASSLAGQGAYEQYF. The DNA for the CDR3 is TGTGCCAGCAGCCTGGCGGGACAGGGGGCCTACGAGCAGTACTTC.

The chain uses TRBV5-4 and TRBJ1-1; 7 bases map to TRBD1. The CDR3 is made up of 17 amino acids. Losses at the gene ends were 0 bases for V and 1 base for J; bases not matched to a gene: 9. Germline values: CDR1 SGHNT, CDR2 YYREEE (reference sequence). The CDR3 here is CASSLGARGWWNTEAFF. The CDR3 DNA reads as TGTGCCAGCAGCTTGGGGGCCAGGGGGTGGTGGAACACTGAAGCTTTCTTT.

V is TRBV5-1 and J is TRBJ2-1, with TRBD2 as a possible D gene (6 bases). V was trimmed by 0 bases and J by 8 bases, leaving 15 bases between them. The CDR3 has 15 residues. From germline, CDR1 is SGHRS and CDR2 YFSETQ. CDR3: CASSLAGADWDEQFF. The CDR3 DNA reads TGCGCCAGCAGCTTGGCGGGAGCGGACTGGGATGAGCAGTTCTTC.

In DNA form, the CDR3 reads TGTGCCAGCAGCAGGACAGGGGGCCTGCTCACAGATACGCAGTATTTT. This gives the protein CASSRTGGLLTDTQYF. This rearrangement joins TRBV11-2 to TRBJ2-3; TRBD1 aligns across 11 bases. V lost 5 bases and J lost 2; bases outside the gene matches: 6. Germline lookup yields CDR1 SGHAT and CDR2 FQNNGV. This CDR3 spans 16 amino acids.

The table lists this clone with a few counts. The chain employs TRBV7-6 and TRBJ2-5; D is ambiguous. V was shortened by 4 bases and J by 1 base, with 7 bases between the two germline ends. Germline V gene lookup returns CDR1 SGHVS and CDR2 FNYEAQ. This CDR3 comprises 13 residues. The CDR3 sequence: CASSYGFQETQYF. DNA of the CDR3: TGTGCCAGCAGCTATGGCTTCCAAGAGACCCAGTACTTC.

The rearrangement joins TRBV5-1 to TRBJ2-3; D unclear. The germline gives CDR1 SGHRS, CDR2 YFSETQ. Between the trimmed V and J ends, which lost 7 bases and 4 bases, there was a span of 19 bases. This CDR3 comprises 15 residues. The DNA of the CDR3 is TGCGCCAGCGTCCCAGGTCAAATATTCGCAGATACGCAGTATTTT. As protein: CASVPGQIFADTQYF.

The CDR3 sequence is CASSLSGGATGNTIYF. The CDR3, as DNA: TGTGCCAGTAGTCTCTCAGGGGGCGCGACTGGAAACACCATATATTTT. V is TRBV19 and J is TRBJ1-3; TRBD1 agrees at 8 bases. J was trimmed by 2 bases and V by 5 bases; bases with no gene match: 8. Per the germline V gene, CDR1 is LNHDA and CDR2 is SQIVND (reference sequence). This CDR3 has 16 residues.

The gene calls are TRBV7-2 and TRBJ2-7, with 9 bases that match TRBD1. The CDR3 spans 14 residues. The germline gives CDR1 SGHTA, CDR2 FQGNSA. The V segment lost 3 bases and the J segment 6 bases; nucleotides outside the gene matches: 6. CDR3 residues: CASSLSGTGIEQYF. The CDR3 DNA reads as TGTGCCAGCAGCTTGAGCGGGACAGGGATCGAGCAGTACTTC.

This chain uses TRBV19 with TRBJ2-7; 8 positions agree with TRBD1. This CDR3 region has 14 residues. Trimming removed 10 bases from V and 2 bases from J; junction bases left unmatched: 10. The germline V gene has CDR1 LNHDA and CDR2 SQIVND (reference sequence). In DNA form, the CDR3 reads TGTGCCACAACCCCGGACAGGGTTCCCTACGAGCAGTACTTC. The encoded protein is CATTPDRVPYEQYF.

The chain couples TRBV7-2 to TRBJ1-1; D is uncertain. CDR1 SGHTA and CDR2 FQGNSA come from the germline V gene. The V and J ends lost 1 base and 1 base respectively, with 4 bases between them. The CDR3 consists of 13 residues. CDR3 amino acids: CASSLERNTEAFF. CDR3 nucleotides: TGTGCCAGCAGCTTAGAACGGAACACTGAAGCTTTCTTT.

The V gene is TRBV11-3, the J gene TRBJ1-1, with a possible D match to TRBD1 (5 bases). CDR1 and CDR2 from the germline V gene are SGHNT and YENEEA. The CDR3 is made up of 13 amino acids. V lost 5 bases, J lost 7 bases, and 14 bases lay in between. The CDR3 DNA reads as TGTGCCAGCAGCCCCAAGAGGCAGGGTGAAGCTTTCTTT. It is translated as CASSPKRQGEAFF.

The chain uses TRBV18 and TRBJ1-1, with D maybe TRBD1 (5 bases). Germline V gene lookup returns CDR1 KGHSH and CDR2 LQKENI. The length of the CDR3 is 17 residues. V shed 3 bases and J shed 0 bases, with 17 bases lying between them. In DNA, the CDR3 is TGTGCCAGCTCACCCAGCTCGAGGGGAGGATTGAACACTGAAGCTTTCTTT. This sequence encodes CASSPSSRGGLNTEAFF.

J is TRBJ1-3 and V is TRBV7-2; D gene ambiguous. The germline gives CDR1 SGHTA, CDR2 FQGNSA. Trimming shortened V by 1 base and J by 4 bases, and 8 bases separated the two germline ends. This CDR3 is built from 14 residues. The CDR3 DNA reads TGTGCCAGCAGCTTAGGGCCTGGGGGAAACACCATATATTTT. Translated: CASSLGPGGNTIYF.

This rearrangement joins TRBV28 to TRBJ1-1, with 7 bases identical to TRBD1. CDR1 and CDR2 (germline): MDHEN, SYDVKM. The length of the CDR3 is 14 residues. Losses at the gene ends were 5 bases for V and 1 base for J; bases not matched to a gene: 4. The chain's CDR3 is CASSLRDRNTEAFF. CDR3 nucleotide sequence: TGTGCCAGCAGTCTCCGGGACAGGAACACTGAAGCTTTCTTT.

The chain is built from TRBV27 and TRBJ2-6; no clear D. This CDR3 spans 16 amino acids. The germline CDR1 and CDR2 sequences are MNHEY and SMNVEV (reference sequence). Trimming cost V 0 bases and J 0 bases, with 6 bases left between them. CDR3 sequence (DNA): TGTGCCAGCAGTTTATCTCGGGTCTCTGGGGCCAACGTCCTGACTTTC. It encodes CASSLSRVSGANVLTF.

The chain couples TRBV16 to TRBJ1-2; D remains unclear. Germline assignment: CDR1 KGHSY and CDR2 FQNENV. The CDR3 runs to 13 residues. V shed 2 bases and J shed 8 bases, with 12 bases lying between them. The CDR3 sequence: CASSQGLSGGYTF. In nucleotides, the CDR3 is TGTGCCAGCAGCCAAGGGTTGAGTGGCGGCTACACCTTC.

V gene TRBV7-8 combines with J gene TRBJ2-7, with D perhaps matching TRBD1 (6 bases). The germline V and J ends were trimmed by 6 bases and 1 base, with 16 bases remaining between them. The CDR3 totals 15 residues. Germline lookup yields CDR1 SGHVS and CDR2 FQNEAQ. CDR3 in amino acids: CASSRGRGGSYEQYF. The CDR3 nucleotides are TGTGCCAGCAGTAGAGGGAGAGGGGGATCCTACGAGCAGTACTTC.

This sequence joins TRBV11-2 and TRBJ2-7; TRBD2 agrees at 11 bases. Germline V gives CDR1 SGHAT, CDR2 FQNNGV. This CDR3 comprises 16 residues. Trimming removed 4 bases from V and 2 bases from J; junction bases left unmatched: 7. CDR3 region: CASSYLGTSGAYEQYF. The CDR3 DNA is TGTGCCAGCAGCTACCTCGGGACTAGCGGCGCCTACGAGCAGTACTTC.

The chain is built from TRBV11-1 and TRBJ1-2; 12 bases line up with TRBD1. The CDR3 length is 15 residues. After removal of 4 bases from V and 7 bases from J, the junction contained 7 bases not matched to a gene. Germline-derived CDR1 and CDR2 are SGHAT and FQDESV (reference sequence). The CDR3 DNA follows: TGTGCCAGCAGCTCACCGGGACAGGGGGCGCTTGGCTACACCTTC. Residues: CASSSPGQGALGYTF.

The CDR3 DNA sequence: TGTGCCAGCAGCCCGGGACTAGCGGGACTCTACGAGCAGTACTTC. This gives the protein CASSPGLAGLYEQYF. This chain joins TRBV7-9 and TRBJ2-7; 13 nucleotides agree with TRBD2. The germline CDR1 and CDR2 sequences are SEHNR and FQNEAQ (reference sequence). The CDR3 covers 15 residues. V shed 5 bases, J shed 3 bases, and the junction held 4 bases outside the gene matches.

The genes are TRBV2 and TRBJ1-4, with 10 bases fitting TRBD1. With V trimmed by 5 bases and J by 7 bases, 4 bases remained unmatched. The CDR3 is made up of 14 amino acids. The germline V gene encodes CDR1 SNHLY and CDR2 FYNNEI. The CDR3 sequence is CASSLRDRGEKLFF. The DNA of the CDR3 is TGTGCCAGCAGTCTTCGGGACAGGGGTGAAAAACTGTTTTTT.

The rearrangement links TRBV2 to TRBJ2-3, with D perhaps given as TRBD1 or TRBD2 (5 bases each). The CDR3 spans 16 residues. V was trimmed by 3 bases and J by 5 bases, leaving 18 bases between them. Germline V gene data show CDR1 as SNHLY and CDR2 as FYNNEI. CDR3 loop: CASSDQGRGLGDTQYF. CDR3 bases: TGTGCCAGCAGTGATCAGGGACGGGGTTTGGGAGATACGCAGTATTTT.

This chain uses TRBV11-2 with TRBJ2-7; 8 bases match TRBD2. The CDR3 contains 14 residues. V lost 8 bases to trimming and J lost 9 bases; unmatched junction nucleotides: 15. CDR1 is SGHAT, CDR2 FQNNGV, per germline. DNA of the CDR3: TGTGCCAGCGATTCCCAGCGGGAGAGGTATGGGCAGTACTTC. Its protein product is CASDSQRERYGQYF.

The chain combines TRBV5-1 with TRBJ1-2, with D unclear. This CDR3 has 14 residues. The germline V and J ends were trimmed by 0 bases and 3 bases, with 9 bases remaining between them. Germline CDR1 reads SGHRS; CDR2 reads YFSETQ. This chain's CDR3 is CASSLGPPDYGYTF. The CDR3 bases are TGCGCCAGCAGCTTGGGGCCTCCAGACTATGGCTACACCTTC.

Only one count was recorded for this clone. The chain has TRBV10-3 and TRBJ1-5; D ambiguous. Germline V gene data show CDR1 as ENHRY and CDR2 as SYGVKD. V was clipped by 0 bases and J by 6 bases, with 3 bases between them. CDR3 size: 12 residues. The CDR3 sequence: CAISESAQPQHF. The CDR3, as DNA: TGTGCCATCAGTGAGTCCGCTCAGCCCCAGCATTTT.

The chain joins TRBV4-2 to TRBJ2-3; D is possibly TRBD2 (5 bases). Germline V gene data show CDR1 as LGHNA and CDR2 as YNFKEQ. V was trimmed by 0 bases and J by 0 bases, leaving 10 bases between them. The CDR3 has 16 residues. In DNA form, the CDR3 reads TGTGCCAGCAGCCAAGACCGGACTGGCAGCACAGATACGCAGTATTTT. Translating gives CASSQDRTGSTDTQYF.

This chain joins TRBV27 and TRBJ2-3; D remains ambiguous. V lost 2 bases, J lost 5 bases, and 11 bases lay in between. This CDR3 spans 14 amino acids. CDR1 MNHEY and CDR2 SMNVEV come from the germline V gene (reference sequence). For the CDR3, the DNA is TGTGCCAGCAGTTTAATGGCTAAGGGAGATACGCAGTATTTT. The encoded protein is CASSLMAKGDTQYF.